These 31 T cell receptor beta chains originate from one sample sequenced in a study of cytomegalovirus exposure and HLA in healthy donors. The PCR had 60 Vbeta and 13 Jbeta primers. Assay used: immunoSEQ multiplex PCR; TCRdb lists only in-frame clones, some missing. The repertoire includes nearly 200,000 clones, 82% of them detected once, and about 0.092% sits in the top ten. Input material: PBMCs. The receptors derive from a boy aged 2 to 10 in good health and CMV-seronegative.

The V call is TRBV4-1, the J call TRBJ2-5, with D perhaps matching TRBD2 (7 bases). Trimming took 4 bases from V and 1 from J, leaving 13 bases between them. CDR3 length: 15 residues. Germline loops: CDR1 MGHRA, CDR2 YSYEKL. This CDR3 reads CASSLRGGFQETQYF. DNA for the CDR3: TGCGCCAGCAGCCTAAGGGGGGGTTTCCAAGAGACCCAGTACTTC.

The rearrangement links TRBV4-2 to TRBJ2-1; D might be TRBD1 (7 bases). V was clipped by 4 bases and J by 6 bases, with 19 bases between them. The germline V gene has CDR1 LGHNA and CDR2 YNFKEQ. The CDR3 consists of 16 residues. CDR3 loop: CASSPRGRGDFNEQFF. In nucleotides, the CDR3 is TGTGCCAGCAGCCCGAGGGGGCGGGGAGACTTCAATGAGCAGTTCTTC.

This clone was seen a single time. The CDR3 loop reads CASSIDRSNQPQHF. In nucleotides, the CDR3 is TGTGCCAGCAGCATTGACAGAAGCAATCAGCCCCAGCATTTT. The V gene is TRBV7-2, the J gene TRBJ1-5; D might be TRBD1 (5 bases). There are 14 residues in the CDR3. The germline V gene has CDR1 SGHTA and CDR2 FQGNSA. Trimming shortened V by 5 bases and J by 1 base, and 9 bases separated the two germline ends. Full variable domain (outside the CDR3, taken from reference TRBV7-2 and TRBJ1-5): GAGVSQSPSNKVTEKGKDVELRCDPISGHTALYWYRQSLGQGLEFLIYFQGNSAPDKSGLPSDRFSAERTGGSVSTLTIQRTQQEDSAVYLCASSIDRSNQPQHFGDGTRLSIL.

The count of this clone is one. The chain couples TRBV7-9 to TRBJ2-3; 9 bases fit TRBD1. The V segment lost 2 bases and the J segment 7 bases; nucleotides outside the gene matches: 7. This CDR3 has 15 residues. Germline CDR1 SEHNR, CDR2 FQNEAQ (reference sequence). The CDR3 bases are TGTGCCAGCAGCTTACTATACAGGGGGCTAAATACGCAGTATTTT. Translated, it gives CASSLLYRGLNTQYF.

This clone was counted a few times. The genes are TRBV5-1 and TRBJ1-2, with D unclear. The CDR3 covers 15 residues. Germline V CDR1 and CDR2: SGHRS, YFSETQ. V lost 2 bases to trimming and J lost 4 bases, with 15 bases between them. The CDR3 is CASSLSTKPAYGYTF. For the CDR3, the DNA is TGCGCCAGCAGCTTATCCACGAAGCCTGCCTATGGCTACACCTTC.

The CDR3, as DNA: TGTGCCAGCAGTGATATCGGACAGGGCCGAGGTGAGCAGTACTTC. It is translated as CASSDIGQGRGEQYF. The chain links TRBV25-1 to TRBJ2-7; the match to TRBD1 covers 8 bases. Germline CDR1 is MGHDK and CDR2 is SYGVNS. This CDR3 comprises 15 residues. Trimming removed 3 bases from V and 7 bases from J; junction bases left unmatched: 11.

V gene TRBV5-4 combines with J gene TRBJ2-5; weak D call: TRBD2 (5 bases). The CDR3 is 16 amino acids. Germline V gene sequence: CDR1 SGHNT, CDR2 YYREEE (reference sequence). The germline V and J ends were trimmed by 3 bases and 5 bases, with 20 bases remaining between them. CDR3 in DNA: TGTGCCAGCAGCTCGAATAAAAGAGACGGCGGGGAGACCCAGTACTTC. It codes for CASSSNKRDGGETQYF.

This rearrangement joins TRBV7-6 to TRBJ2-5; TRBD2 aligns across 13 bases. Looked up from germline, CDR1 is SGHVS and CDR2 is FNYEAQ. The CDR3 is made up of 19 amino acids. The V segment lost 1 base and the J segment 5 bases; nucleotides outside the gene matches: 13. The DNA of the CDR3 is TGTGCCAGCAGCTTAGGATATCCGACTAGCGGGGGGAAAGTTGAGACCCAGTACTTC. Translating it yields CASSLGYPTSGGKVETQYF. The full variable domain, rest sourced from reference TRBV7-6 and TRBJ2-5, is GAGVSQSPRYKVTKRGQDVALRCDPISGHVSLYWYRQALGQGPEFLTYFNYEAQQDKSGLPNDRFSAERPEGSISTLTIQRTEQRDSAMYRCASSLGYPTSGGKVETQYFGPGTRLLVL.

The CDR3 nucleotides are TGTGCCTGGGGCGGGACAGGGAGAAGCTCACCCCTCCACTTT. Encoded protein: CAWGGTGRSSPLHF. This chain links TRBV30 with TRBJ1-6; 9 bases align to TRBD1. This CDR3 has 14 amino acids. Trimming took 5 bases from V and 10 from J; bases not matched to a gene: 9. Germline V lookup: CDR1 GTSNPN, CDR2 SVGIG (reference sequence).

This chain uses TRBV9 with TRBJ2-2, with D unresolved. V dropped 5 bases and J dropped 5 bases, with 10 bases sitting between them. This CDR3 has 13 residues. Germline values: CDR1 SGDLS, CDR2 YYNGEE. CDR3 protein: CASRDQVTGELFF. In nucleotides, the CDR3 is TGTGCCAGCAGGGATCAGGTAACCGGGGAGCTGTTTTTT.

The chain is built from TRBV20-1 and TRBJ2-1; 7 bases line up with TRBD1. V lost 5 bases, J lost 6 bases, and 1 base stayed unmatched. This CDR3 is built from 11 residues. Per germline, CDR1 DFQATT and CDR2 SNEGSKA (reference sequence). The CDR3 bases are TGCAGTGCTCGGGACAGCAATGAGCAGTTCTTC. It is translated as CSARDSNEQFF.

The rearrangement joins TRBV2 to TRBJ2-5; 9 bases align to TRBD2. The J call could be wrong; TRBJ2-7 is a better fit for the DNA end. This CDR3 is 13 amino acids long. CDR1 and CDR2 from the germline V gene are SNHLY and FYNNEI. The CDR3 spells CASRSGGPYEQYF. The DNA of the CDR3 is TGTGCCAGCAGAAGCGGGGGGCCGTACGAGCAGTACTTC.

V usage is TRBV2 and J usage is TRBJ2-2; D unresolved. Germline V gene sequence: CDR1 SNHLY, CDR2 FYNNEI. This CDR3 contains 12 residues. Between the trimmed V and J ends, which lost 5 bases and 4 bases, there was a span of 5 bases. In DNA, the CDR3 is TGTGCCAGCAGTCGGAGCACCGGGGAGCTGTTTTTT. This codes for CASSRSTGELFF. The variable domain in full, completed from reference TRBV2 and TRBJ2-2, reads EPEVTQTPSHQVTQMGQEVILRCVPISNHLYFYWYRQILGQKVEFLVSFYNNEISEKSEIFDDQFSVERPDGSNFTLKIRSTKLEDSAMYFCASSRSTGELFFGEGSRLTVL.

DNA of the CDR3: TGTGCCAGCAGTGGAGGGGCGGGGGAAAGGAGAGAGACCCAGTACTTC. It translates to CASSGGAGERRETQYF. The J gene is TRBJ2-5, the V gene TRBV6-1, with 7 bases aligning to TRBD2. Per the germline V gene, CDR1 is MNHNS and CDR2 is SASEGT. CDR3 length equals 16 residues. V dropped 4 bases and J dropped 4; count of bases not matched to a gene: 12.

V and J are TRBV19 and TRBJ2-7; perhaps TRBD2 as D (5 bases). In germline, CDR1 is LNHDA, CDR2 SQIVND (reference sequence). The CDR3 runs to 11 residues. The V and J ends lost 8 bases and 5 bases respectively, with 10 bases between them. CDR3 amino acids: CASSPGNEQYF. CDR3 nucleotide sequence: TGTGCCAGTTCTCCGGGGAACGAGCAGTACTTC.

The CDR3 DNA reads TGTGCCAGCAGTCTTTACAGGGGAAATTCACCCCTCCACTTT. Protein product: CASSLYRGNSPLHF. The chain combines TRBV6-5 with TRBJ1-6; 7 bases are a match to TRBD1. Germline V lookup: CDR1 MNHEY, CDR2 SVGAGI. The CDR3 totals 14 residues. The J segment lost 7 bases and the V segment lost 5 bases, leaving 5 bases of the junction unmatched.

The rearrangement uses TRBV2 and TRBJ2-2; 7 bases map to TRBD1. V lost 5 bases and J lost 8; bases outside the gene matches: 8. Germline assignment: CDR1 SNHLY and CDR2 FYNNEI. This CDR3 has 14 residues. This CDR3 reads CASSLGQVWGELFF. CDR3 nucleotide sequence: TGTGCCAGCAGTCTCGGACAGGTCTGGGGGGAGCTGTTTTTT. Combining the CDR3 with reference TRBV2 and TRBJ2-2 gives the whole variable domain EPEVTQTPSHQVTQMGQEVILRCVPISNHLYFYWYRQILGQKVEFLVSFYNNEISEKSEIFDDQFSVERPDGSNFTLKIRSTKLEDSAMYFCASSLGQVWGELFFGEGSRLTVL.

The rearrangement uses TRBV11-2 and TRBJ1-2; maybe TRBD1 (6 bases). The germline gives CDR1 SGHAT, CDR2 FQNNGV. Trimming left V 5 bases short and J 5 bases short, with 18 bases between. CDR3 length equals 15 residues. DNA of the CDR3: TGTGCCAGCAGCCAAATGGACAGCCCAATATATGGCTACACCTTC. Its translation: CASSQMDSPIYGYTF.

The rearrangement uses TRBV9 and TRBJ2-3, with D perhaps matching TRBD2 (7 bases). V lost 4 bases and J lost 3, with 21 bases in between. The CDR3 runs 17 residues. CDR1 is SGDLS, CDR2 YYNGEE, per germline. The CDR3 reads CASSPRGGAPRTDTQYF. CDR3 bases: TGTGCCAGCAGCCCGAGGGGGGGGGCTCCTCGAACAGATACGCAGTATTTT.

The chain uses TRBV6-1 and TRBJ2-6; D possibly corresponds to TRBD1 (6 bases). V was trimmed by 2 bases and J by 2 bases, leaving 7 bases between them. Per germline, CDR1 MNHNS and CDR2 SASEGT. The CDR3 length is 15 residues. CDR3 DNA: TGTGCCAGCAGTGAATGGGGGCCTGGGGCCAACGTCCTGACTTTC. It yields the protein CASSEWGPGANVLTF.

The rearrangement links TRBV4-1 to TRBJ2-1, with D unresolved. The CDR3 covers 14 residues. Per germline, CDR1 MGHRA and CDR2 YSYEKL. With 0 bases removed from V and 13 bases from J, the gap between germline ends came to 16 bases. The CDR3, as DNA: TGCGCCAGCAGCCAAGACACAAATAAACAATTACAGTTCTTC. This codes for CASSQDTNKQLQFF.

The CDR3 reads CASSIPGLAGDTQYF. The CDR3 region has the DNA TGTGCCAGCAGCATTCCGGGACTAGCGGGGGATACGCAGTATTTT. The chain carries TRBV7-2 and TRBJ2-3; 13 bases map to TRBD2. Germline-derived CDR1 and CDR2 are SGHTA and FQGNSA. The CDR3 spans 15 residues. J lost 6 bases, V lost 5 bases, and 5 bases had no gene match.

V is TRBV4-3 and J is TRBJ2-3; 10 nucleotides line up with TRBD2. Germline V gene sequence: CDR1 LGHNA, CDR2 YSLEER. Trimming cost V 2 bases and J 5 bases; bases outside gene matches: 7. The CDR3 is made up of 16 amino acids. For the CDR3, the DNA is TGCGCCAGCAGCCAAACTTCTAGCGGGGGAGGAGATACGCAGTATTTT. It encodes CASSQTSSGGGDTQYF.

The genes are TRBV29-1 and TRBJ2-6; 7 bases fit TRBD1. With V trimmed by 0 bases and J by 2 bases, 13 bases remained unmatched. CDR1 SQVTM and CDR2 ANQGSEA come from the germline V gene. The CDR3 covers 19 residues. For the CDR3, the DNA is TGCAGCGTTGAAGAGGGGTACAGGGGAACTCTAGCTGGGGCCAACGTCCTGACTTTC. The encoded protein is CSVEEGYRGTLAGANVLTF.

The chain carries TRBV18 and TRBJ2-6; 8 nucleotides agree with TRBD1. Germline loops: CDR1 KGHSH, CDR2 LQKENI. J lost 0 bases, V lost 6 bases, and 1 base had no gene match. The CDR3 spans 15 residues. CDR3 coding DNA: TGTGCCAGCTCTCAGGGGGCCTCTGGGGCCAACGTCCTGACTTTC. Its translation is CASSQGASGANVLTF.

The chain has TRBV7-6 and TRBJ2-2; 12 nucleotides match TRBD2. The trim removed 6 bases at V and 0 bases at J, leaving 8 bases unmatched. This CDR3 comprises 18 residues. CDR1 and CDR2 (germline): SGHVS, FNYEAQ. Written as DNA, the CDR3 is TGTGCCAGCAGACTACTAGCGGGGGGCCCAACGAACACCGGGGAGCTGTTTTTT. Protein product: CASRLLAGGPTNTGELFF.

This chain joins TRBV5-4 and TRBJ2-7; 8 bases agree with TRBD1. V dropped 2 bases and J dropped 2; count of bases not matched to a gene: 6. CDR1 and CDR2 (germline): SGHNT, YYREEE (reference sequence). CDR3 length equals 15 residues. This CDR3 reads CASSFDRGNPYEQYF. In nucleotides, the CDR3 is TGTGCCAGCAGCTTCGACAGGGGTAATCCCTACGAGCAGTACTTC.

The rearrangement links TRBV7-4 to TRBJ2-1, with D uncertain. Germline V gives CDR1 SGHVT, CDR2 SQSDAQ. CDR3 length equals 9 residues. The DNA of the CDR3 is TGTGGGCCGCACAATGAGCAGTTCTTC. This gives the protein CGPHNEQFF.

This sequence joins TRBV7-2 and TRBJ2-5, with 13 positions matching TRBD2. Germline V gene sequence: CDR1 SGHTA, CDR2 FQGNSA. The V segment lost 2 bases and the J segment 5 bases; nucleotides outside the gene matches: 2. The CDR3 has 15 residues. CDR3 in amino acids: CASSLQTSGGETQYF. CDR3 nucleotide sequence: TGTGCCAGCAGCTTACAGACTAGCGGGGGGGAGACCCAGTACTTC.

This chain connects TRBV4-1 to TRBJ2-5; no clear D. CDR1 and CDR2 from the germline V gene are MGHRA and YSYEKL. Trimming shortened V by 1 base and J by 0 bases, and 12 bases separated the two germline ends. CDR3 length: 16 residues. CDR3 sequence reads: CASSQVLYSYQETQYF. In DNA form, the CDR3 reads TGCGCCAGCAGCCAAGTACTTTATTCGTACCAAGAGACCCAGTACTTC.

The J gene is TRBJ1-1, the V gene TRBV2, with D tentatively TRBD1 (5 bases). The germline V and J ends were trimmed by 6 bases and 1 base, with 9 bases remaining between them. The germline gives CDR1 SNHLY, CDR2 FYNNEI. The CDR3 length is 13 residues. The CDR3 reads CASSEQENTEAFF. The CDR3 nucleotides are TGTGCCAGCAGCGAACAGGAGAACACTGAAGCTTTCTTT.